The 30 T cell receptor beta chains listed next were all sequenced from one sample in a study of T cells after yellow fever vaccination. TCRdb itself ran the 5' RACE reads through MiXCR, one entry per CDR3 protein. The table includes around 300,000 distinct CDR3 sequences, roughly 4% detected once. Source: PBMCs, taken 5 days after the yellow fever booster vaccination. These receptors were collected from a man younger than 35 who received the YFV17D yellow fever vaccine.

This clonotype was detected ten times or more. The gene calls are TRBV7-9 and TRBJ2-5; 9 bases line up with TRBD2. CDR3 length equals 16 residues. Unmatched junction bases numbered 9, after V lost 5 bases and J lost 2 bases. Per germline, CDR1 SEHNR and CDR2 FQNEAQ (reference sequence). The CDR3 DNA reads TGTGCCAGCAGCGCATCTAGCGGGGTTATACAAGAGACCCAGTACTTC. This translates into CASSASSGVIQETQYF.

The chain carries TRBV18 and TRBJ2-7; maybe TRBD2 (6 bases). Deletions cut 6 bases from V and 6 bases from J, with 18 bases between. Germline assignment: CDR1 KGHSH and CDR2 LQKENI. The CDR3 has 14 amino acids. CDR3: CASSRDCTSLEQYF. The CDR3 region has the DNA TGTGCCAGCTCGCGGGACTGCACTTCCCTCGAGCAGTACTTC.

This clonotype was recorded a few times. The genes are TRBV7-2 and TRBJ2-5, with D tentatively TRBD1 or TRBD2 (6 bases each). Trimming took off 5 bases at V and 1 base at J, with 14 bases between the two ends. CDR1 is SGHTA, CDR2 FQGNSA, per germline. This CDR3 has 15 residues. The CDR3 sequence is CASSPQGRGQETQYF. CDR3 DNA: TGTGCCAGCAGCCCTCAGGGGCGGGGCCAAGAGACCCAGTACTTC.

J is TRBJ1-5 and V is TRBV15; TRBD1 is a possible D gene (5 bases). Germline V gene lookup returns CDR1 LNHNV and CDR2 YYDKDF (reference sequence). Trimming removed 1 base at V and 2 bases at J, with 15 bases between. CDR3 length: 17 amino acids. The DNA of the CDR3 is TGTGCCACCAGCAGAGGAGTCAGGGAGATGGGCAATCAGCCCCAGCATTTT. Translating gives CATSRGVREMGNQPQHF.

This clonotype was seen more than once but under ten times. CDR3 DNA: TGTGCCAGCAGTTATCGAAGCGGGGATCAGGAGACCCAGTACTTC. Amino acid sequence: CASSYRSGDQETQYF. The chain uses TRBV6-2 or TRBV6-3 and TRBJ2-5; TRBD2 aligns across 7 bases. CDR3 length: 15 amino acids. The V segment lost 3 bases and the J segment 5 bases; nucleotides outside the gene matches: 9. Germline values: CDR1 MNHEY, CDR2 SVGEGT.

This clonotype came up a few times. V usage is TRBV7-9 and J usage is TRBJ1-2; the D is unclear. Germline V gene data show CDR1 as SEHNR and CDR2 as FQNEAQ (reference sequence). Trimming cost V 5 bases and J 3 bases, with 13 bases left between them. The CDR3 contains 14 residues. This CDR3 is CASSPELPYYGYTF. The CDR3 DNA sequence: TGTGCCAGCAGCCCGGAGTTACCCTACTATGGCTACACCTTC. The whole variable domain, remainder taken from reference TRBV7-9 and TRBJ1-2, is DTGVSQNPRHKITKRGQNVTFRCDPISEHNRLYWYRQTLGQGPEFLTYFQNEAQLEKSRLLSDRFSAERPKGSFSTLEIQRTEQGDSAMYLCASSPELPYYGYTFGSGTRLTVV.

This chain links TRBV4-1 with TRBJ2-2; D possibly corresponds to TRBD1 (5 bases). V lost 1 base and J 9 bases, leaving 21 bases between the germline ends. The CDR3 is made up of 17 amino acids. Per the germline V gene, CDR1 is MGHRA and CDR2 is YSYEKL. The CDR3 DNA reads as TGCGCCAGCAGCCAAGGAACAGGCAGTCAAGTTGGTTGGGAGCTGTTTTTT. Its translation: CASSQGTGSQVGWELFF.

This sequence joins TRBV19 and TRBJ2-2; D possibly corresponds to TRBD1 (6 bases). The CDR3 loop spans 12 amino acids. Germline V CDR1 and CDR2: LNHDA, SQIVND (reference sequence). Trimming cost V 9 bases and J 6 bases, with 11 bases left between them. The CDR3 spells CASEAGAGELFF. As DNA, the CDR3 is TGTGCCAGCGAGGCAGGGGCCGGGGAGCTGTTTTTT.

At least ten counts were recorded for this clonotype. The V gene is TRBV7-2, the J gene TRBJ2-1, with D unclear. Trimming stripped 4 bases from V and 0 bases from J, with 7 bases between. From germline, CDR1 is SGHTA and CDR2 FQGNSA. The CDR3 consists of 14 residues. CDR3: CASSYSSSYNEQFF. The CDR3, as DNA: TGTGCCAGCAGCTACTCGAGCTCCTACAATGAGCAGTTCTTC.

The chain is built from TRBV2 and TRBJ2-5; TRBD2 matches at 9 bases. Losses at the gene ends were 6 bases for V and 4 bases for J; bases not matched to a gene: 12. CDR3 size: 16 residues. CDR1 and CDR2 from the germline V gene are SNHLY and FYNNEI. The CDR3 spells CASREQTGTSIETQYF. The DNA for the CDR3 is TGTGCCAGCAGAGAGCAGACCGGGACTAGCATAGAGACCCAGTACTTC.

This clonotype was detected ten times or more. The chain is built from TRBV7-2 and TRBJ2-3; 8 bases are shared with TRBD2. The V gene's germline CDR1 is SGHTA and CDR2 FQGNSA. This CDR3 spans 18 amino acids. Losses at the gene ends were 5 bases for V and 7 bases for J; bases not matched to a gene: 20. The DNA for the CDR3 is TGTGCCAGCAGCCGACCCGCGGGGGGCTCCAGCCTCGGACATACGCAGTATTTT. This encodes CASSRPAGGSSLGHTQYF.

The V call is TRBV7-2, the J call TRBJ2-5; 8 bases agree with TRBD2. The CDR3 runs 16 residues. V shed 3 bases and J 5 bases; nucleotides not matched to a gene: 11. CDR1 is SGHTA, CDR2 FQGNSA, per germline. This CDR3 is CASSFGPGLAEETQYF. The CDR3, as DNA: TGTGCCAGCAGCTTTGGTCCCGGACTAGCTGAGGAGACCCAGTACTTC.

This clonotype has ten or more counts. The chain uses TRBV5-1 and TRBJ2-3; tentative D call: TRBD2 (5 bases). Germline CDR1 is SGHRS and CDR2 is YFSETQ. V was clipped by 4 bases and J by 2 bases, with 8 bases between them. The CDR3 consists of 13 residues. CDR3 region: CASSPGNTDTQYF. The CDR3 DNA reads TGCGCCAGCAGCCCGGGGAACACAGATACGCAGTATTTT.

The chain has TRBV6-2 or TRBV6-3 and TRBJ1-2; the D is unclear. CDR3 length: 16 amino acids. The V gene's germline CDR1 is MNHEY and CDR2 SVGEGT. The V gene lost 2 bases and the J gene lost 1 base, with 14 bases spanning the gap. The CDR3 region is CASSYNAKQNNYGYTF. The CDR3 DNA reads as TGTGCCAGCAGTTACAACGCGAAACAGAATAACTATGGCTACACCTTC.

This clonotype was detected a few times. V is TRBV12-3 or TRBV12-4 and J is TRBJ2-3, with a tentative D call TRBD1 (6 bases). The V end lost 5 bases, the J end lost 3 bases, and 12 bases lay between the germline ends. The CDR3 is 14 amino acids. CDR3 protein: CASSEDRRTDTQYF. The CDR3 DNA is TGTGCCAGCAGTGAAGACAGGAGAACAGATACGCAGTATTTT.

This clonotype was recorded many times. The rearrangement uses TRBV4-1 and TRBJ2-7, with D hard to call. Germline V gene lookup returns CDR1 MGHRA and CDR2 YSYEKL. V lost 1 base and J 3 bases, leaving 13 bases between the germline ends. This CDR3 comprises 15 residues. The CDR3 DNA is TGCGCCAGCAGCCAAGTTCAGGCCCCAGACTACGAGCAGTACTTC. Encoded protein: CASSQVQAPDYEQYF.

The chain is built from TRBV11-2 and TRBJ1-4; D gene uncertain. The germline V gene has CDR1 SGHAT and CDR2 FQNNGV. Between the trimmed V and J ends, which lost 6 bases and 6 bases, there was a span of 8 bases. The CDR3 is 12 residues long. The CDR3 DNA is TGTGCCAGCAGAGCCCTTCATGAAAAACTGTTTTTT. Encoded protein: CASRALHEKLFF.

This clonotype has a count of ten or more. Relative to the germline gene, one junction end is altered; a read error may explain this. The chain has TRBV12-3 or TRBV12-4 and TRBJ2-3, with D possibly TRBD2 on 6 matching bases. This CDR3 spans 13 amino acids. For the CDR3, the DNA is TGTGCCAGCAGCTTAGCGGGCACAGATACGCAGTATTTT. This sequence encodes CASSLAGTDTQYF.

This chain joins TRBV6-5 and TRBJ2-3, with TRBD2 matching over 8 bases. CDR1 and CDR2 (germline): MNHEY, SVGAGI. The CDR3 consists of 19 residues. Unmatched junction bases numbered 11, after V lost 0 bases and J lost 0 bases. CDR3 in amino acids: CASSYSSGGGLTSTDTQYF. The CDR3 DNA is TGTGCCAGCAGTTACTCGTCGGGGGGGGGATTGACTAGCACAGATACGCAGTATTTT.

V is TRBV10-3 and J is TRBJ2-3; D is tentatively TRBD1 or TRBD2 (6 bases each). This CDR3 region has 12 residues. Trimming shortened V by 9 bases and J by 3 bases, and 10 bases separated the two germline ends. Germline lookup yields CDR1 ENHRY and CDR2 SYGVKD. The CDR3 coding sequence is TGTGCCATAGGGGGGTCGACAGATACGCAGTATTTT. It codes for CAIGGSTDTQYF.

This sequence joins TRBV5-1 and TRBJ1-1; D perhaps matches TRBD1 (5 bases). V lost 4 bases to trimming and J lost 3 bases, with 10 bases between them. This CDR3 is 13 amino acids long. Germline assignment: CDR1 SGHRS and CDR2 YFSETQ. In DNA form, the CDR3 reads TGCGCCAGCAGCGGGGACGGGTACACTGAAGCTTTCTTT. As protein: CASSGDGYTEAFF.

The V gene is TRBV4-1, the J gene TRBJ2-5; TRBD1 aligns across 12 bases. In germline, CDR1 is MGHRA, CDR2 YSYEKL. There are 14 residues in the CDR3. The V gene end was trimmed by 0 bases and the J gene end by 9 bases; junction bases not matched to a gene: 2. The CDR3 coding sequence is TGCGCCAGCAGCCAAGAATGGGACAGGGGGCCCCAGTACTTC. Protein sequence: CASSQEWDRGPQYF.

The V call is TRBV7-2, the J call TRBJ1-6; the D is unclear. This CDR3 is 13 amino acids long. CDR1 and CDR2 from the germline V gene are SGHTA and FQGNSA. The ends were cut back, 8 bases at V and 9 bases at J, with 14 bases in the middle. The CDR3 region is CASGSSRVSPLHF. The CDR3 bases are TGTGCCAGCGGTTCATCACGGGTTTCACCCCTCCACTTT.

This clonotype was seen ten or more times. Written as DNA, the CDR3 is TGCAGCGTGACGAACACTGAAGCTTTCTTT. As protein: CSVTNTEAFF. V is TRBV29-1 and J is TRBJ1-1; D not certain. Germline loops: CDR1 SQVTM, CDR2 ANQGSEA. V shed 6 bases and J shed 1 base, with 3 bases lying between them. The CDR3 extends over 10 amino acids.

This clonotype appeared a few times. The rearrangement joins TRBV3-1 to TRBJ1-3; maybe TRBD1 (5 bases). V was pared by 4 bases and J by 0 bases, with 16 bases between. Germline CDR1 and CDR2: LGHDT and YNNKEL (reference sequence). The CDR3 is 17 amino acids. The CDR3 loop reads CASSPHWAGTSGNTIYF. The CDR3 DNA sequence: TGTGCCAGCAGCCCCCACTGGGCCGGGACCTCTGGAAACACCATATATTTT.

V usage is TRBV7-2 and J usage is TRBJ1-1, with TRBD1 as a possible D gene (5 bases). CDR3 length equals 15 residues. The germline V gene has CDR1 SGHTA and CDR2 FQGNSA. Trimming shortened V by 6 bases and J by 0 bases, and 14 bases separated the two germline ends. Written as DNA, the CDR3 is TGTGCCAGCAGACTGGGGGTGCAGATGAACACTGAAGCTTTCTTT. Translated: CASRLGVQMNTEAFF.

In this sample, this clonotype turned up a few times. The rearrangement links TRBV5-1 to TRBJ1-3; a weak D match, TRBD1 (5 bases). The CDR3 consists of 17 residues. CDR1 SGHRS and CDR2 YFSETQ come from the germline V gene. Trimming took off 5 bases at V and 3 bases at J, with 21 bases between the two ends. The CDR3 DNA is TGCGCCAGCAGTCTTGGGGCGCCGGGCGGACATGGAAACACCATATATTTT. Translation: CASSLGAPGGHGNTIYF.

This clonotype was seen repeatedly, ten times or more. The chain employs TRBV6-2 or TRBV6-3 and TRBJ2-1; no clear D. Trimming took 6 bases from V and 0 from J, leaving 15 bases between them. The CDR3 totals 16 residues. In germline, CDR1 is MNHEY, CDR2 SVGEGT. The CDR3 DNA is TGTGCCAGCAGCCCCCGGACCCATGTCTCCTACAATGAGCAGTTCTTC. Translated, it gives CASSPRTHVSYNEQFF.

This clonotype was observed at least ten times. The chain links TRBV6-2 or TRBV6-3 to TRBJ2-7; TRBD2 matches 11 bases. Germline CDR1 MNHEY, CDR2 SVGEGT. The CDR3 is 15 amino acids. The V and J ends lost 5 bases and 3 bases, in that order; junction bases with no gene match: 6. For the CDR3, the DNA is TGTGCCAGCAGTCCTAGCGGGGGGTCGAACTACGAGCAGTACGTC. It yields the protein CASSPSGGSNYEQYV.

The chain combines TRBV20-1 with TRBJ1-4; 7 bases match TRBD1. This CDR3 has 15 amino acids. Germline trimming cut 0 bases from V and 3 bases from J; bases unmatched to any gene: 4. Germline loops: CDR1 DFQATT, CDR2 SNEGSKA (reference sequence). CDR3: CSARDTGTANEKLFF. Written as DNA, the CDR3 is TGCAGTGCTAGAGATACGGGGACAGCTAATGAAAAACTGTTTTTT.